The rows below give T cell receptor beta chains drawn from one sample of a study of blood T cell repertoires in COVID-19. The protocol was immunoSEQ multiplex PCR, while the TCRdb copy is restricted to in-frame clones and leaves out a portion. The data show approximately 100,000 clones, with about 89% seen just once and around a tenth held by the top ten. Material: peripheral blood. Every receptor here comes from a man between 45 and 60 years old with acute or convalescent COVID-19. Both conserved end residues are part of each CDR3. The order of the fields is V gene, J gene, D gene, clone size, CDR3 DNA, CDR3 protein. A D gene is named only where the DNA matches it firmly. Clone size is not always given. Where it is, it says once, few, many or a class for expanded clones.

>TRBV14|TRBJ2-7|TRBD1|-
TGTGCCAGCAGCCAAGATGGACAGGGTATCTCCTACGAGCAGTACTTC
CASSQDGQGISYEQYF
>TRBV27|TRBJ2-7|TRBD1|-
TGTGCCAGCAGTCAAACAGGGGGACTCCAGGAGCAGTACTTC
CASSQTGGLQEQYF
>TRBV16|TRBJ1-1|-|-
TGTGCCAGCAGCCAATCGGGGCAGGGGAACACTGAAGCTTTCTTT
CASSQSGQGNTEAFF
>TRBV9|TRBJ2-3|TRBD2|-
TGTGCCAGCAGCGGAGGACTAGCGGGGACAGATACGCAGTATTTT
CASSGGLAGTDTQYF
>TRBV5-1|TRBJ1-1|TRBD1|-
TGCGCCAGCAGACCAATGGACAGGCGGAACACTGAAGCTTTCTTT
CASRPMDRRNTEAFF
>TRBV28|TRBJ2-3|-|-
TGTGCCAGCAGTTTTTTTGCGGGGCCGGTCACAGATACGCAGTATTTT
CASSFFAGPVTDTQYF
>TRBV5-1|TRBJ1-3|TRBD1|-
TGCGCCAGCAGCATCGGGACAGGGGGGATCTCTGGAAACACCATATATTTT
CASSIGTGGISGNTIYF
>TRBV21-1|TRBJ1-5|-|-
TGTGCCAGCAGTATTGGACAGGGTGATAAGCCCCAGCATTTT
CASSIGQGDKPQHF
>TRBV7-7|TRBJ1-5|-|-
TGTGCCAGCAGCGGCTGGGGTGTGGACGGGAACAATCAGCCCCAGCATTTT
CASSGWGVDGNNQPQHF
>TRBV6-5|TRBJ2-7|TRBD2|-
TGTGCCAGCAGTTCTGGGGCTAGCGGGAGCATCTACGAGCAGTACTTC
CASSSGASGSIYEQYF
>TRBV2|TRBJ1-2|-|-
TGTGCCAGCCGGGCCTCGGGGGGCGGCTACACCTTC
CASRASGGGYTF
>TRBV11-2|TRBJ2-3|-|-
TGTGCCAGCAGCGTACAAAGGAGGGCCGAGGGTGCAGATACGCAGTATTTT
CASSVQRRAEGADTQYF
>TRBV5-1|TRBJ2-7|TRBD2|-
TGCGCCAGCAGCTTGAATCCGACTAGCGGTTCCTACGAGCAGTACTTC
CASSLNPTSGSYEQYF
>TRBV19|TRBJ1-5|-|-
TGTGCCAGTAGTATAGGAGGCGGGATCCAGGGCAATCAGCCCCAGCATTTT
CASSIGGGIQGNQPQHF
>TRBV11-3|TRBJ1-2|TRBD1|few
TGTGCCAGCAGCTTTTGGGACAGCCCCTATGGCTACACCTTC
CASSFWDSPYGYTF
>TRBV24-1|TRBJ1-4|TRBD1|-
TGTGCCACCAGTGATGTAGGACAGGGGCCCGGGGCTGAAAAACTGTTTTTT
CATSDVGQGPGAEKLFF
>TRBV7-9|TRBJ1-1|TRBD1|-
TGTGCCAGCAGCCTTCGAACAGGGGGCAGGTACACTGAAGCTTTCTTT
CASSLRTGGRYTEAFF
>TRBV19|TRBJ1-1|-|-
TGTGCCAGTACCCTTGCCGGGTTGAACACTGAAGCTTTCTTT
CASTLAGLNTEAFF
>TRBV7-8|TRBJ1-6|-|-
TGTGCCAGCAGCGTTGGGGCACTGCCTAATTCACCCCTCCACTTT
CASSVGALPNSPLHF
>TRBV2|TRBJ2-1|-|-
TGTGCCAGCAGTGAATATCCCCGCTACGATGAGCAGTTCTTC
CASSEYPRYDEQFF
>TRBV9|TRBJ1-2|-|-
TGTGCCAGCAGCGTGAGCGGGGGTGGGGCGCTGGGCTACACCTTC
CASSVSGGGALGYTF
>TRBV4-1|TRBJ2-2|TRBD2|-
TGCGCCAGCAGCCAAGGGGAGGGATTATTGCTGTTTTTT
CASSQGEGLLLFF
>TRBV14|TRBJ2-3|TRBD2|once
TGTGCCAGCAGCCTTAATCTGGCTAGCGGGAGGACAGATACGCAGTATTTT
CASSLNLASGRTDTQYF
>TRBV29-1|TRBJ2-1|-|few
TGCAGCGTTCCTCAGGGGAACAATGAGCAGTTCTTC
CSVPQGNNEQFF
>TRBV3-1/TRBV3-2|TRBJ2-7|-|-
TGTGCCAGCAGCCAAGATAACACAGGGAGAGGCGAGCAGTACTTC
CASSQDNTGRGEQYF
>TRBV5-4|TRBJ2-1|-|-
TGTGCCAGCAGCTTAGCGGATAGCTCCTACAATGAGCAGTTCTTC
CASSLADSSYNEQFF
>TRBV10-1|TRBJ1-1|TRBD1|-
TGCGCCAGCAGCCCGGGACAGGGGGCGGTCACTGAAGCTTTCTTT
CASSPGQGAVTEAFF
>TRBV19|TRBJ1-3|-|-
TGTGCCAGTAGTACGTTATCGAGGTCTAGCTCTGGAAACACCATATATTTT
CASSTLSRSSSGNTIYF
>TRBV10-3|TRBJ2-3|-|-
TGTGCCATCAGTGCAGAGGGAGATACGCAGTATTTT
CAISAEGDTQYF
>TRBV18|TRBJ1-1|-|-
TGTGCCAGCTCACCGATAGGGGCCAGCACTGAAGCTTTCTTT
CASSPIGASTEAFF
>TRBV7-6|TRBJ2-2|-|-
TGTGCCAGCAGCTTAGCCACCCCTGGGTTCCAGGGCACCGGGGAGCTGTTTTTT
CASSLATPGFQGTGELFF
>TRBV19|TRBJ2-1|TRBD1|-
TGTGCCAGTAGTATTTTCAGGACAGGGCCTGGGGAGCAGTTCTTC
CASSIFRTGPGEQFF
>TRBV5-1|TRBJ1-4|-|few
TGCGCCAGCAGCTTGTGGGTCGGGACAAGTGAAAAACTGTTTTTT
CASSLWVGTSEKLFF
>TRBV27|TRBJ2-1|-|-
TGTGCCAGCACGCGGGGTTACTACAATGAGCAGTTCTTC
CASTRGYYNEQFF
>TRBV5-1|TRBJ2-2|TRBD2|-
TGCGCCAGCAGCACTAGCGGGAGAACCGGGGAGCTGTTTTTT
CASSTSGRTGELFF
>TRBV5-5|TRBJ2-1|TRBD1|few
TGTGCCAGCAGCCGAGGACAGGGTCGTCATCCTGAGCAGTTCTTC
CASSRGQGRHPEQFF
>TRBV2|TRBJ2-6|TRBD2|once
TGTGCCAGCAGTGCGGGGCTAGCGGGAGGCGGTGGGGCCAACGTCCTGACTTTC
CASSAGLAGGGGANVLTF
>TRBV1|TRBJ2-7|-|-
TGCACCAGCAGCCAAGTTACGGGCTCCTACGAGCAGTACTTC
CTSSQVTGSYEQYF
>TRBV7-9|TRBJ1-1|-|-
TGTGCCAGCAGCTTAGTGGCCGGGATTGAAGCTTTCTTT
CASSLVAGIEAFF
>TRBV7-8|TRBJ2-4|-|-
TGTGCCAGCACCCCCAGGGGGGAGATAGCCAAAAACATTCAGTACTTC
CASTPRGEIAKNIQYF
>TRBV11-2|TRBJ2-3|TRBD1|-
TGTGCCAGCAGCATATCCCGGGACAGGGGACGTGATACGCAGTATTTT
CASSISRDRGRDTQYF
>TRBV5-1|TRBJ2-6|TRBD1|-
TGCGCCAGCAGCTTGACCGACAGGGGGCGGTCTGGGGCCAACGTCCTGACTTTC
CASSLTDRGRSGANVLTF
>TRBV19|TRBJ1-1|-|-
TGTGCCAGTGGACAAGACTGGGGAAAAGCTGAAGCTTTCTTT
CASGQDWGKAEAFF
>TRBV6-5|TRBJ2-7|TRBD1|-
TGTGCCAGCAGCCTCTCGGGACAGGGGCCCTACGAGCAGTACTTC
CASSLSGQGPYEQYF
>TRBV5-1|TRBJ1-6|-|-
TGCGCCAGCAGCTTCGGCCGGAACAGAGAGATGGGTTCACCCCTCCACTTT
CASSFGRNREMGSPLHF
>TRBV18|TRBJ2-1|-|-
TGTGCCAGCTCAGATGATGGGCGGGGGCCTTACAATGAGCAGTTCTTC
CASSDDGRGPYNEQFF
>TRBV3-1/TRBV3-2|TRBJ1-6|TRBD1|once
TGTGCCAGCCATAGAGCCGGGACAGTGAATTCACCCCTCCACTTT
CASHRAGTVNSPLHF
>TRBV30|TRBJ2-6|-|-
TGTGCCTTCTACTCGGGACTTACGAGCTCTGGGGCCAACGTCCTGACTTTC
CAFYSGLTSSGANVLTF
>TRBV2|TRBJ1-1|-|-
TGTGCCAGCAGTGAGTTTACAGATGGAACTGAAGCTTTCTTT
CASSEFTDGTEAFF
>TRBV24-1|TRBJ1-2|-|-
TGTGCCACCAGTGATTTGACAGTTAACTATGGCTACACCTTC
CATSDLTVNYGYTF
>TRBV9|TRBJ2-7|TRBD1|-
TGTGCCAGCAGCCCCGACAGGGCTACCGAGCAGTACTTC
CASSPDRATEQYF
>TRBV7-6|TRBJ2-2|TRBD2|-
TGCTCTAGCGGGGGTGACACCGGGGAGCTGTTTTTT
CSSGGDTGELFF
>TRBV6-5|TRBJ2-7|-|-
TGTGCCAGCAGTTACGGACAGTCCTACGAGCAGTACTTC
CASSYGQSYEQYF
>TRBV27|TRBJ1-2|-|few
TGTGCCAGCAGTTTAAGACGGAGCTTGGCCTATGGCTACACCTTC
CASSLRRSLAYGYTF
>TRBV30|TRBJ2-3|TRBD2|-
TGTGCCGGTGGGACGGGACTAGCGAGGTATTTT
CAGGTGLARYF
>TRBV27|TRBJ1-1|-|-
TGTGCCAGCAGTCTAGGGAGGAACACTGAAGCTTTCTTT
CASSLGRNTEAFF
>TRBV6-5|TRBJ1-2|-|-
TGTGCCAGCAGCGAGGGATCCAACTATGGCTACACCTTC
CASSEGSNYGYTF